The clone carrying this T cell receptor beta chain was found a few times. The antigen remains undetermined. The sample belongs to a study of identical twins. Findings of the study overall: Beta clonotypes that were abundant in cord blood contained fewer insertions, a pattern absent from memory repertoires.

Using its own MiXCR run on the 5' RACE reads, TCRdb lists one record per CDR3 protein. Of some 630,000 distinct CDR3 sequences in the sample, less than 9% were seen once. The same data also contributed to another study, on yellow fever vaccine responses in identical twins.

The receptor was isolated from a woman younger than 30 in good health. The sequenced sample consisted of PBMCs.

CDR3 sequence reads: CASSWKGRKSDEQYF. CDR3 in DNA: TGTGCCAGCAGTTGGAAGGGACGAAAGTCGGACGAGCAGTACTTC. This rearrangement joins TRBV6-5 to TRBJ2-7; D is perhaps TRBD1 or TRBD2 (5 bases each). Germline V gene lookup returns CDR1 MNHEY and CDR2 SVGAGI. Trimming left V 4 bases short and J 5 bases short, with 18 bases between. This CDR3 contains 15 residues.